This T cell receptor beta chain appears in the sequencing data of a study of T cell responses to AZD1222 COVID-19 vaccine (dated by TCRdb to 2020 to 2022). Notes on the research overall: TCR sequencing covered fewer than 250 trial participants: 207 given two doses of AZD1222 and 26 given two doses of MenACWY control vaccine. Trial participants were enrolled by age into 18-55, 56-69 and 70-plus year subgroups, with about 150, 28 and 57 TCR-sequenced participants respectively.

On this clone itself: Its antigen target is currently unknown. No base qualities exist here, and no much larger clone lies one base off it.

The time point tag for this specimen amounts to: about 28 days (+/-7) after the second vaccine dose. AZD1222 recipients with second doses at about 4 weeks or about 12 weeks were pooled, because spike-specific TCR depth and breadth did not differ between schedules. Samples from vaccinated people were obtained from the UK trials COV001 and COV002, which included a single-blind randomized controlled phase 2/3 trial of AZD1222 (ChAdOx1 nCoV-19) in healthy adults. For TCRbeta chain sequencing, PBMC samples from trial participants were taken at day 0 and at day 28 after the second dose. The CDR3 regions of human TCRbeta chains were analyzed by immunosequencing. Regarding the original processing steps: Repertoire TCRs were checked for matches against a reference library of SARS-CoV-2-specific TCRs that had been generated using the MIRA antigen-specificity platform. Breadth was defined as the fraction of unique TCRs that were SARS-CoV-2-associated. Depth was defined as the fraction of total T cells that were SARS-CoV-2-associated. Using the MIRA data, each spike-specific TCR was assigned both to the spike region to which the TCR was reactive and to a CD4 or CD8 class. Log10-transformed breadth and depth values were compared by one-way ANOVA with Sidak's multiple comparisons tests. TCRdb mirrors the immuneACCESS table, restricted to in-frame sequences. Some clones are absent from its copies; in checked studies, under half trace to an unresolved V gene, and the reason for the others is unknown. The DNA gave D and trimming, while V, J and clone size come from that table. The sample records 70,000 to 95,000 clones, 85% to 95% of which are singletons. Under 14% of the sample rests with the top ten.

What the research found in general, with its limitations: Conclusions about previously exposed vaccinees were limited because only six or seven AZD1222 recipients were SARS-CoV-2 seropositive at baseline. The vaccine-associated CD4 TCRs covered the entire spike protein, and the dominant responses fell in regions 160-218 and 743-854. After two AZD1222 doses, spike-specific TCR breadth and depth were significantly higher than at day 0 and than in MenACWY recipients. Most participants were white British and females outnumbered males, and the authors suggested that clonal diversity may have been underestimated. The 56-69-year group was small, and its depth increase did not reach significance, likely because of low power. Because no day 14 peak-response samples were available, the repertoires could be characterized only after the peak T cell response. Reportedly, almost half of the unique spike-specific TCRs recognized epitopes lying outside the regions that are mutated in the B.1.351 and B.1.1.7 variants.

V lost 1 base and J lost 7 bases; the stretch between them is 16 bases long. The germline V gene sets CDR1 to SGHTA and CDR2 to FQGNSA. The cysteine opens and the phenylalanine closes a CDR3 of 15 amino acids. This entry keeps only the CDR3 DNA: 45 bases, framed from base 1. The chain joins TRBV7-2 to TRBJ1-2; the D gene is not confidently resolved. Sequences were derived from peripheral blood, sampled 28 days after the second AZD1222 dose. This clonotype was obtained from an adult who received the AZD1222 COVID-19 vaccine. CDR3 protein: CASSLVIGGSGGYTF. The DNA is TGTGCCAGCAGCTTAGTGATCGGAGGGAGTGGTGGCTACACCTTC.